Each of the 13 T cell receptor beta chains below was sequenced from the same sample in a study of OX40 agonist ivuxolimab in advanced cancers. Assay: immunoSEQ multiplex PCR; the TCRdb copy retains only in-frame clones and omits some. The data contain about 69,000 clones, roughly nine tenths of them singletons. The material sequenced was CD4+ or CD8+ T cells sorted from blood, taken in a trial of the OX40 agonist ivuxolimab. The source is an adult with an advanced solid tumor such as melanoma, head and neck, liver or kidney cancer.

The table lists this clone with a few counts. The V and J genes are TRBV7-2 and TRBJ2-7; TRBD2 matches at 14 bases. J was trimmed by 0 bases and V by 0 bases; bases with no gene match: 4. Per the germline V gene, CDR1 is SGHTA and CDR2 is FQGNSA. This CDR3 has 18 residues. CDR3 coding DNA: TGTGCCAGCAGCTTAGCCGGGACTAGCGGGGGCCACTCCTACGAGCAGTACTTC. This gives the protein CASSLAGTSGGHSYEQYF.

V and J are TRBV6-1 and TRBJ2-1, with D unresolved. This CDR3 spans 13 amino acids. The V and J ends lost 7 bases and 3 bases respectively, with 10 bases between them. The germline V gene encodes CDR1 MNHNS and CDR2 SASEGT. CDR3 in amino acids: CASIQSLYNEQFF. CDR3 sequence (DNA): TGTGCCAGCATCCAATCTCTCTACAATGAGCAGTTCTTC.

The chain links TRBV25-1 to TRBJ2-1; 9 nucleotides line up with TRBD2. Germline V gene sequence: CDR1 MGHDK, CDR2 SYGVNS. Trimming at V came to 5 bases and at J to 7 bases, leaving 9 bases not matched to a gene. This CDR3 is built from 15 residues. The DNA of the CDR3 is TGTGCCAGCAGTTTTATAGCGGGAGTGGGAAATGAGCAGTTCTTC. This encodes CASSFIAGVGNEQFF.

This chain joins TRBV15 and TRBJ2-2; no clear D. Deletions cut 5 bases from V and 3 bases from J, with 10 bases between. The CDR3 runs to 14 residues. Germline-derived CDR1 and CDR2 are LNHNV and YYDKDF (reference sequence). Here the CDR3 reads CATSPLSDTGELFF. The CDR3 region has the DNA TGTGCCACCAGCCCCCTTAGTGACACCGGGGAGCTGTTTTTT.

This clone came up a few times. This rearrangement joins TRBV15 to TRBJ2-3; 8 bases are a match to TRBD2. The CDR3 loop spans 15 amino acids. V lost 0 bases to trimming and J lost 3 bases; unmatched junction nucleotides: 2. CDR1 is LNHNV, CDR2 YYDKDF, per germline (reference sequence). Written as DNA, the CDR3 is TGTGCCACCAGCAGAGACCCGGGGGGGACAGATACGCAGTATTTT. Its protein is CATSRDPGGTDTQYF.

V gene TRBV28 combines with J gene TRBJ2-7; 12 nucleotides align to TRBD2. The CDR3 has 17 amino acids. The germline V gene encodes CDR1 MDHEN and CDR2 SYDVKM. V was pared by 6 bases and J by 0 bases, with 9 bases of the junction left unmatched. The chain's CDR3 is CASSLPPGLAGSYEQYF. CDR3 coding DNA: TGTGCCAGCAGCCTCCCCCCGGGACTAGCGGGCTCCTACGAGCAGTACTTC.

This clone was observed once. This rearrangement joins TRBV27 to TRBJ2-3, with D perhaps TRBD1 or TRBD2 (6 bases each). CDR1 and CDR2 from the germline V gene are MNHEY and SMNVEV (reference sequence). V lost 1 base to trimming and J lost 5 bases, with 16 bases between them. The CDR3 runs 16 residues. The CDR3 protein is CASSLLWGADRDTQYF. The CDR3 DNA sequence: TGTGCCAGCAGTTTATTATGGGGGGCAGACAGAGATACGCAGTATTTT.

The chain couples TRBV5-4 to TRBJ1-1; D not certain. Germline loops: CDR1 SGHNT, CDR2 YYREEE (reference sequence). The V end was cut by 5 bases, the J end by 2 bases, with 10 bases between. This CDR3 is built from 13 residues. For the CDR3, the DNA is TGTGCCAGCAGACCGGACTTAAACACTGAAGCTTTCTTT. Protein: CASRPDLNTEAFF.

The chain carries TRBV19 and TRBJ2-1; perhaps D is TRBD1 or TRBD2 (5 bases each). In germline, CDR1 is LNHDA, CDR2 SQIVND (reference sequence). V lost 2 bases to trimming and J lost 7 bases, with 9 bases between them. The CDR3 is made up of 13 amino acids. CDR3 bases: TGTGCCAGTAGTATAACCGGGGCTAATGAGCAGTTCTTC. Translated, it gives CASSITGANEQFF.

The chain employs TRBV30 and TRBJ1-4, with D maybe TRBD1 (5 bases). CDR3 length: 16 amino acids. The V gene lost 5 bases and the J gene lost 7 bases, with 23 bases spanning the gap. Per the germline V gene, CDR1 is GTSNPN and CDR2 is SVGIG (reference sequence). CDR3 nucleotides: TGTGCCTGGGGTCCCGGGACTGGATGGTACAGTGAAAAACTGTTTTTT. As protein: CAWGPGTGWYSEKLFF. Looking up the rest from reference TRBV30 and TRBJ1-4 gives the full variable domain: SQTIHQWPATLVQPVGSPLSLECTVEGTSNPNLYWYRQAAGRGLQLLFYSVGIGQISSEVPQNLSASRPQDRQFILSSKKLLLSDSGFYLCAWGPGTGWYSEKLFFGSGTQLSVL.

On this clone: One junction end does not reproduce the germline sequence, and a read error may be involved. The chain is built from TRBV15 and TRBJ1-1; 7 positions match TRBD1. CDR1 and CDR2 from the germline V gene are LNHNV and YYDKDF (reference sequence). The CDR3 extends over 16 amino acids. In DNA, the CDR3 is TGTGCCACCAGCGGGGACCACAGGGGAATGAACACTGGAGCTTTCTTT. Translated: CATSGDHRGMNTGAFF.

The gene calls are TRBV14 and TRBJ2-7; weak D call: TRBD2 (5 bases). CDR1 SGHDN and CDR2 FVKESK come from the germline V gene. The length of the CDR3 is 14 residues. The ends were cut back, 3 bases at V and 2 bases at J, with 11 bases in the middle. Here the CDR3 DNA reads TGTGCCAGCAGCCAGGAGGACGGTGCCTACGAGCAGTACTTC. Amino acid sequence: CASSQEDGAYEQYF.

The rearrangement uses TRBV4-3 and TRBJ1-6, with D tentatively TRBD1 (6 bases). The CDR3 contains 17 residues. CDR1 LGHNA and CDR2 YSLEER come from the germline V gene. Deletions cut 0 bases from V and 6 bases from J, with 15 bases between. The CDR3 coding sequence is TGCGCCAGCAGCCAAGAAAAAACAGGGTTTGGTAATTCACCCCTCCACTTT. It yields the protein CASSQEKTGFGNSPLHF.